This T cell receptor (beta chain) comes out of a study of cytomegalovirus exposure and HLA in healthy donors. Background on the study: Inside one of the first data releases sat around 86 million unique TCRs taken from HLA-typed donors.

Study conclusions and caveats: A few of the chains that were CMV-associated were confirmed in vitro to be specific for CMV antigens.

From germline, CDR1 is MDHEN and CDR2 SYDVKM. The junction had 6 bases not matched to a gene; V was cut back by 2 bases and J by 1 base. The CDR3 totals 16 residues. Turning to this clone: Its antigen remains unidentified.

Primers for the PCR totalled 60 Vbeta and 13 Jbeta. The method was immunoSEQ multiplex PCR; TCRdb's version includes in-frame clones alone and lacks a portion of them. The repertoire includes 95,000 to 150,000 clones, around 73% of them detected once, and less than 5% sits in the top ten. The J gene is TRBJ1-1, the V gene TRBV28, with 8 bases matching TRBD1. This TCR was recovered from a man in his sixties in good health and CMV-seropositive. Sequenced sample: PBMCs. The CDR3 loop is CASSLRDRLTNTEAFF. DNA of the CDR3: TGTGCCAGCAGTTTACGGGACAGGCTCACGAACACTGAAGCTTTCTTT.